This T cell receptor (beta chain) was sequenced during a study of beta chain features in type 1 diabetes. Study-level information: Sorted cells numbering 107,917,701 were examined across all samples.

The whole isolated RNA underwent reverse transcription, so sequencing captured expressed TCRB transcripts. Clones were read by immunoSEQ multiplex PCR, and TCRdb kept only the in-frame ones, dropping some. The data contain 250,000 or so clones, 27% of them singletons. The CDR3 is 16 amino acids. Germline-derived CDR1 and CDR2 are SGDLS and YYNGEE. After removal of 4 bases from V and 2 bases from J, the junction contained 9 bases not matched to a gene. The chain employs TRBV9 and TRBJ2-3, with 8 bases fitting TRBD2. The source is a man younger than 40 in good health. Sequencing input: central memory CD4+ T cells from blood. For the CDR3, the DNA is TGTGCCAGCAGCCTTCGGACTAGCTCCTCCACAGATACGCAGTATTTT. Amino acid sequence: CASSLRTSSSTDTQYF. Complete variable domain (other parts from reference TRBV9 and TRBJ2-3): DSGVTQTPKHLITATGQRVTLRCSPRSGDLSVYWYQQSLDQGLQFLIQYYNGEERAKGNILERFSAQQFPDLHSELNLSSLELGDSALYFCASSLRTSSSTDTQYFGPGTRLTVL.